This is a list of T cell receptor beta chains from one sample in a study of shared clonotypes between healthy human individuals. Profiled with immunoSEQ multiplex PCR; TCRdb holds only in-frame clones, not every one. This sample carries 1.4 million to 1.5 million clones, roughly 96% of them seen once, and the ten largest clones take 1% to 1.5%. Material for sequencing was naive CD4+ T cells sorted from blood. The receptors stem from a man aged 30 to 45 in good health. The CDR3 runs from the conserved cysteine through the conserved F or W. D genes are given only for firm matches. Rows give clone size only sometimes, using once, few, many, or a class for an expanded clone.

TRBJ1-5,NA,TRBV27,few,CAGTPGRPREDF,TGTGCCGGGACCCCCGGACGGCCTAGGGAGGATTTT
TRBJ2-1,TRBD2,TRBV2,NA,CASSVVAGGLGEQFF,TGTGCCAGCAGTGTGGTAGCGGGAGGCCTCGGTGAGCAGTTCTTC
TRBJ2-5,NA,TRBV9,NA,CASSVGPGRGETQYF,TGTGCCAGCAGCGTTGGGCCGGGACGCGGGGAGACCCAGTACTTC
TRBJ1-1,TRBD1,TRBV29-1,NA,CSVDGTGVWEAFF,TGCAGCGTTGACGGAACAGGGGTTTGGGAAGCTTTCTTT
TRBJ1-5,NA,TRBV2,once,CASREASNQPQHF,TGTGCCAGTAGGGAGGCCAGCAATCAGCCCCAGCATTTT
TRBJ2-1,TRBD2,TRBV4-3,NA,CASSQELGLADSYNEQFF,TGCGCCAGCAGCCAAGAGTTGGGACTAGCGGACTCCTACAATGAGCAGTTCTTC
TRBJ1-5,NA,TRBV5-1,NA,CASSLGDRNQPQHF,TGCGCCAGCAGCTTGGGGGACCGAAATCAGCCCCAGCATTTT
TRBJ2-3,NA,TRBV5-8,NA,CASSPDPSQGDTQYF,TGTGCCAGCAGCCCCGACCCATCTCAGGGAGATACGCAGTATTTT
TRBJ2-7,NA,TRBV5-1,NA,CASSRKGASGPYEQYF,TGCGCCAGCAGCAGAAAGGGGGCTAGCGGGCCCTACGAGCAGTACTTC
TRBJ2-1,NA,TRBV2,NA,CASRVADEQFF,TGTGCCAGCAGGGTAGCGGATGAGCAGTTCTTC
TRBJ2-3,NA,TRBV9,NA,CASSVWGGTDTQYF,TGTGCCAGCAGCGTATGGGGGGGCACAGATACGCAGTATTTT
TRBJ1-2,NA,TRBV28,NA,CASSSPGHGYTF,TGTGCCAGCAGTTCCCCGGGGCATGGCTACACCTTC
TRBJ1-5,TRBD1,TRBV9,NA,CASSLGQGNQPQHF,TGTGCCAGCAGCCTTGGACAGGGGAATCAGCCCCAGCATTTT
TRBJ1-1,NA,TRBV28,NA,CASSFTISNTEAFF,TGTGCCAGCAGTTTTACCATCTCGAACACTGAAGCTTTCTTT
TRBJ1-4,NA,TRBV6-1,NA,CASSESAAGREKLFF,TGTGCCAGCAGTGAGTCGGCAGCGGGTAGAGAAAAACTGTTTTTT
TRBJ2-6,TRBD1,TRBV18,NA,CASSPRQGTLSRGANVLTF,TGTGCCAGCTCACCGAGACAGGGGACCCTGTCGAGAGGGGCCAACGTCCTGACTTTC
TRBJ2-5,NA,TRBV2,NA,CASSQRTEEETQYF,TGTGCCAGCAGTCAACGGACAGAAGAAGAGACCCAGTACTTC
TRBJ1-1,NA,TRBV19,NA,CATRLGSEAFF,TGTGCCACCAGACTCGGCAGTGAAGCTTTCTTT
TRBJ2-2,NA,TRBV9,NA,CASSVGPGVSSGELFF,TGTGCCAGCAGCGTAGGGCCGGGAGTGTCGTCCGGGGAGCTGTTTTTT
TRBJ1-3,NA,TRBV29-1,NA,CSVGQNSGNTIYF,TGCAGCGTTGGACAGAACTCTGGAAACACCATATATTTT
TRBJ2-3,NA,TRBV4-3,NA,CASSQDLPASTDTQYF,TGCGCCAGCAGCCAAGATTTACCTGCTAGCACAGATACGCAGTATTTT
TRBJ2-7,TRBD2,TRBV4-3,NA,CASSQREGYEQYF,TGCGCCAGCAGCCAACGGGAGGGCTACGAGCAGTACTTC
TRBJ2-5,NA,TRBV7-9,NA,CASSFQGGETQYF,TGTGCCAGCAGCTTCCAAGGGGGGGAGACCCAGTACTTC
TRBJ2-7,TRBD1,TRBV5-8,NA,CASKGARTYEQYF,TGTGCCAGCAAGGGGGCTCGGACCTACGAGCAGTACTTC
TRBJ2-5,NA,TRBV5-1,NA,CASSAAFLAETQYF,TGCGCCAGCAGCGCGGCCTTCTTGGCTGAGACCCAGTACTTC
TRBJ2-3,NA,TRBV11-2,NA,CASSLRARTDTQYF,TGTGCCAGCAGCTTAAGGGCGCGCACAGATACGCAGTATTTT
TRBJ2-7,TRBD2,TRBV4-1,NA,CASSPVSGRISYEQYF,TGCGCCAGCAGCCCGGTTAGCGGGAGGATCTCCTACGAGCAGTACTTC
TRBJ2-7,TRBD2,TRBV5-1,once,CASSSLQGSSGSITYEQYF,TGCGCCAGCAGCTCACTACAGGGCTCTAGCGGGAGTATCACCTACGAGCAGTACTTC
TRBJ2-5,NA,TRBV7-2,NA,CASSLEGVQYF,TGTGCCAGCAGCTTAGAAGGAGTTCAGTACTTC
TRBJ1-4,TRBD1,TRBV28,few,CANRKQGAGEKLFF,TGTGCCAACAGAAAACAGGGGGCGGGAGAAAAACTGTTTTTT
TRBJ2-3,NA,TRBV5-5,NA,CASSLELLSDTQYF,TGTGCCAGCAGCTTGGAATTGCTTTCAGATACGCAGTATTTT
TRBJ2-1,NA,TRBV5-1,NA,CASSLARESYNEQFF,TGCGCCAGCAGCTTGGCCCGGGAGTCCTACAATGAGCAGTTCTTC
TRBJ1-4,NA,TRBV5-1,NA,CASSIQGLSNEKLFF,TGCGCCAGCAGCATACAGGGACTTTCTAATGAAAAACTGTTTTTT
TRBJ1-2,TRBD1,TRBV2,NA,CASTRDSNYGYTF,TGTGCCAGCACCAGGGACAGCAACTATGGCTACACCTTC
TRBJ2-1,TRBD1,TRBV10-1,NA,CASGQGIAYNEQFF,TGCGCCAGCGGACAGGGGATCGCCTACAATGAGCAGTTCTTC
TRBJ1-5,NA,TRBV10-2,NA,CASFPGGNQPQHF,TGCGCCAGTTTCCCCGGGGGGAATCAGCCCCAGCATTTT
TRBJ2-1,TRBD1,TRBV29-1,NA,CSGKWTGGDNEQFF,TGCAGCGGAAAATGGACAGGGGGGGACAATGAGCAGTTCTTC
TRBJ2-1,NA,TRBV13,NA,CASSLPPGNNEQFF,TGTGCCAGCAGCTTACCCCCGGGGAACAATGAGCAGTTCTTC
TRBJ2-5,NA,TRBV18,NA,CASSPDSSQETQYF,TGTGCCAGCTCGCCGGACAGTTCCCAAGAGACCCAGTACTTC